This TCR beta chain was sequenced for a study of T cell repertoires in cytomegalovirus infection. The study's findings and limits: Dominating the ex vivo response were HLA-C-restricted CMV-specific TCR beta clonotypes. Adding up the frequency of public TCR beta families identified people who carried CMV plus the relevant HLA.

This clonotype has only a few counts. Antigen specificity is unknown. A single record per CDR3 protein comes from TCRdb applying MiXCR to the reads. The table lists fewer than 1,000,000 distinct CDR3 sequences, about a third of them singletons. Per germline, CDR1 SGHVS and CDR2 FQNEAQ. The CDR3 covers 18 residues. J lost 0 bases, V lost 3 bases, and 13 bases had no gene match. Sequenced material: cultured CD8+ T cells from PBMCs, taken from culture after CMV antigen stimulation. This receptor was identified in a human donor in good health (CMV status not recorded). Some clones in this sample may be carry-over from other donors' samples. The chain couples TRBV7-8 to TRBJ1-2; 7 bases align to TRBD1. In nucleotides, the CDR3 is TGTGCCAGCAGCTTGGTAGGACAGGAATGGACCGCTAACTATGGCTACACCTTC. Translated, it gives CASSLVGQEWTANYGYTF.